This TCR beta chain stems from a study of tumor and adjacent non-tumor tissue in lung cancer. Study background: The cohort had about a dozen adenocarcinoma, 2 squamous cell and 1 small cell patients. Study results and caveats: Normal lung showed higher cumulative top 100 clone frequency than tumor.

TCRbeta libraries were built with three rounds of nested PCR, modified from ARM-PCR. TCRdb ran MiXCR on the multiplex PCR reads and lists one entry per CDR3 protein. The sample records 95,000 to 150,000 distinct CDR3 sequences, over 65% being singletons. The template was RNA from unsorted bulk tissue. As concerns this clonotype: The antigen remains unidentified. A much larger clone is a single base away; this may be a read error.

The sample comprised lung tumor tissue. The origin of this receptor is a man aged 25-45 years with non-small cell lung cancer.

The CDR3 sequence is CASSECGAGGNEQFF. The CDR3 DNA reads as TGCGCCAGCAGTGAGTGCGGGGCCGGGGGCAATGAGCAGTTCTTC. The rearrangement uses TRBV10-2 and TRBJ2-1, with a possible D match to TRBD2 (6 bases). Germline V gene sequence: CDR1 WSHSY, CDR2 SAAADI. The CDR3 sequence is 15 residues long. Trimming stripped 1 base from V and 6 bases from J, with 13 bases between.